The 18 T cell receptor beta chains below were found in one sample sequenced in a study of T cells in Graves' hyperthyroidism and ophthalmopathy (dated by TCRdb to 2018 to 2020). Receptors were amplified or captured by multiplex PCR. The sample was run on an Illumina HiSeq 2000. The TCR beta CDR3 regions were amplified from RNA transcripts. For the first round of RT-PCR on the TCR CDR3, the HTBI primer set was used together with the Qiagen OneStep RT-PCR kit. The public reads were quality trimmed at Q25 with fastp and then assembled into clones with MiXCR by TCRdb, keeping productive beta chains. Entries that share a CDR3 protein sequence are merged under the most common genes and DNA. This sample gives 300,000 to 350,000 distinct CDR3 sequences in total; about 14% of them show up just once. Clones ranked in the top ten supply about 22% of the sample. Material: blood. The receptors originated from a woman younger than 45 with Graves' hyperthyroidism.

This clonotype was seen ten or more times. CDR3 nucleotide sequence: TGTGCCAGCAGTTTAGGAGGGGTTCAAGGTGGCTACACCTTC. It specifies CASSLGGVQGGYTF. The chain combines TRBV27 with TRBJ1-2; possible D gene TRBD1, 5 bases. V was clipped by 2 bases and J by 7 bases, with 14 bases between them. The CDR3 extends over 14 amino acids. Germline V gene data show CDR1 as MNHEY and CDR2 as SMNVEV (reference sequence).

This chain joins TRBV27 and TRBJ2-3; 8 bases line up with TRBD2. Trimming removed 4 bases from V and 5 bases from J; junction bases left unmatched: 11. CDR1 and CDR2 from the germline V gene are MNHEY and SMNVEV (reference sequence). The CDR3 has 16 residues. The CDR3 DNA follows: TGTGCCAGCAGTTCTCATCGGGAGGGCCCAAGAGATACGCAGTATTTT. Residues: CASSSHREGPRDTQYF.

This clonotype was found a few times. The V and J genes are TRBV6-2 or TRBV6-3 and TRBJ2-7; D is undetermined. The CDR3 is 13 residues long. Per the germline V gene, CDR1 is MNHEY and CDR2 is SVGEGT. Trimming took 8 bases from V and 4 from J, leaving 15 bases between them. The CDR3 protein is CASLGSIMYEQYF. The CDR3 DNA sequence: TGTGCCAGCCTTGGCAGTATCATGTACGAGCAGTACTTC.

This clonotype was detected a few times. The chain is built from TRBV6-4 and TRBJ2-3; D is undetermined. CDR1 MRHNA and CDR2 SNTAGT come from the germline V gene. V was shortened by 5 bases and J by 2 bases, with 14 bases between the two germline ends. This CDR3 has 15 residues. CDR3 coding DNA: TGTGCCAGCAGTAAGGGTGAACAGACCACAGATACGCAGTATTTT. Translating gives CASSKGEQTTDTQYF.

The V gene is TRBV6-1, the J gene TRBJ2-5; tentatively, D is TRBD1 or TRBD2 (6 bases each). The CDR3 is 13 amino acids. V was shortened by 7 bases and J by 9 bases, with 18 bases between the two germline ends. CDR1 and CDR2 from the germline V gene are MNHNS and SASEGT. This CDR3 is CASIRRGEWAQYF. The DNA for the CDR3 is TGTGCCAGCATCCGGAGGGGGGAGTGGGCCCAGTACTTC.

A few counts support this clonotype. The CDR3 sequence is CASSFWGQGHSYEQYF. CDR3 DNA: TGTGCCAGCAGTTTCTGGGGACAGGGGCACTCCTACGAGCAGTACTTC. V usage is TRBV28 and J usage is TRBJ2-7, with 10 bases lining up with TRBD1. Germline V lookup: CDR1 MDHEN, CDR2 SYDVKM. There are 16 residues in the CDR3. After removal of 3 bases from V and 0 bases from J, the junction contained 5 bases not matched to a gene. Using reference TRBV28 and TRBJ2-7 for the parts outside the CDR3, the full variable domain is DVKVTQSSRYLVKRTGEKVFLECVQDMDHENMFWYRQDPGLGLRLIYFSYDVKMKEKGDIPEGYSVSREKKERFSLILESASTNQTSMYLCASSFWGQGHSYEQYFGPGTRLTVT.

V and J are TRBV29-1 and TRBJ1-2, with a weak D call TRBD1 (5 bases). Trimming cost V 4 bases and J 8 bases, with 11 bases left between them. Germline lookup yields CDR1 SQVTM and CDR2 ANQGSEA. The CDR3 has 11 residues. CDR3 amino acids: CSVGGAKGYTF. In nucleotides, the CDR3 is TGCAGCGTTGGAGGGGCAAAGGGCTACACCTTC.

This clonotype appeared a few times. V gene TRBV7-2 combines with J gene TRBJ2-1, with 9 bases identical to TRBD2. The CDR3 is 16 amino acids. J lost 10 bases, V lost 1 base, and 11 bases had no gene match. Germline V CDR1 and CDR2: SGHTA, FQGNSA. The CDR3 spells CASSLGRGLARSEQFF. DNA for the CDR3: TGTGCCAGCAGCTTAGGGCGGGGACTAGCCCGTTCCGAGCAGTTCTTC.

In this sample, this clonotype turned up many times. This chain connects TRBV11-2 to TRBJ1-1, with no clear D. V gave up 2 bases and J gave up 2 bases, with 3 bases separating them. This CDR3 region has 12 residues. Germline V gene sequence: CDR1 SGHAT, CDR2 FQNNGV. CDR3 sequence (DNA): TGTGCCAGCAGCTTACAAAACACTGAAGCTTTCTTT. Translating it yields CASSLQNTEAFF.

This clonotype appeared a few times. The CDR3 sequence is CASSERVGNEQFF. The CDR3 DNA follows: TGTGCCAGCAGTGAACGGGTGGGAAATGAGCAGTTCTTC. V gene TRBV6-1 combines with J gene TRBJ2-1; D remains ambiguous. The ends were cut back, 2 bases at V and 7 bases at J, with 9 bases in the middle. The CDR3 runs to 13 residues. Germline CDR1 reads MNHNS; CDR2 reads SASEGT.

This clonotype was picked up many times. The V and J genes are TRBV10-3 and TRBJ2-3; no clear D. In germline, CDR1 is ENHRY, CDR2 SYGVKD. Deletions cut 7 bases from V and 0 bases from J, with 5 bases between. The CDR3 length is 12 residues. In nucleotides, the CDR3 is TGTGCCATCATGGGTAGCACAGATACGCAGTATTTT. The encoded protein is CAIMGSTDTQYF.

The chain recombines TRBV2 with TRBJ1-5, with D possibly being TRBD1 (5 bases). The CDR3 extends over 14 amino acids. The germline gives CDR1 SNHLY, CDR2 FYNNEI. With 7 bases removed from V and 6 bases from J, the gap between germline ends came to 16 bases. The CDR3 loop reads CASNPAREGQPQHF. CDR3 bases: TGTGCCAGCAACCCAGCCAGGGAGGGTCAGCCCCAGCATTTT.

This clonotype appeared many times. This sequence joins TRBV27 and TRBJ1-5; D remains unclear. Germline V gene data show CDR1 as MNHEY and CDR2 as SMNVEV (reference sequence). Trimming cost V 9 bases and J 0 bases, with 9 bases left between them. The CDR3 loop spans 13 amino acids. CDR3 loop: CASSRASNQPQHF. In DNA form, the CDR3 reads TGTGCCAGTTCCCGTGCTAGCAATCAGCCCCAGCATTTT.

This clonotype was counted at least ten times. The J gene is TRBJ2-7, the V gene TRBV15; D is perhaps TRBD1 (6 bases). CDR1 LNHNV and CDR2 YYDKDF come from the germline V gene (reference sequence). The CDR3 is 15 amino acids. V lost 0 bases and J lost 2, with 11 bases in between. CDR3 amino acids: CATSREARGPYEQYF. For the CDR3, the DNA is TGTGCCACCAGCAGAGAAGCCAGGGGTCCCTACGAGCAGTACTTC.

The J gene is TRBJ2-2, the V gene TRBV19; D is unresolved. The V and J ends lost 4 bases and 5 bases respectively, with 14 bases between them. Looked up from germline, CDR1 is LNHDA and CDR2 is SQIVND (reference sequence). The length of the CDR3 is 15 residues. CDR3 residues: CASSTSKEKTGELFF. The CDR3 nucleotides are TGTGCCAGTAGTACCTCCAAAGAGAAGACCGGGGAGCTGTTTTTT.

J is TRBJ2-1 and V is TRBV28; 16 nucleotides agree with TRBD2. Germline CDR1 and CDR2: MDHEN and SYDVKM. The J segment lost 5 bases and the V segment lost 8 bases, leaving 27 bases of the junction unmatched. This CDR3 region has 23 residues. This CDR3 is CASRWGWDPGPGLAGGRNNEQFF. The CDR3 DNA sequence: TGTGCCAGCCGATGGGGATGGGATCCCGGCCCGGGACTAGCGGGAGGGCGAAACAATGAGCAGTTCTTC.

The chain couples TRBV27 to TRBJ1-1, with D maybe TRBD1 (6 bases). CDR3 size: 19 residues. Germline lookup yields CDR1 MNHEY and CDR2 SMNVEV (reference sequence). With 2 bases removed from V and 2 bases from J, the gap between germline ends came to 24 bases. The CDR3 DNA is TGTGCCAGCAGTTTAGCGCCCCTTGAGGGGGGGGGTGTTAACACTGAAGCTTTCTTT. The encoded protein is CASSLAPLEGGGVNTEAFF.

This clonotype showed up just a few times. The chain employs TRBV25-1 and TRBJ2-3; D remains ambiguous. The CDR3 sequence is 13 residues long. Trimming took off 5 bases at V and 6 bases at J, with 12 bases between the two ends. Germline CDR1 reads MGHDK; CDR2 reads SYGVNS. CDR3 in DNA: TGTGCCAGCAGTTGGTCCCTTGGGGATACGCAGTATTTT. It codes for CASSWSLGDTQYF.